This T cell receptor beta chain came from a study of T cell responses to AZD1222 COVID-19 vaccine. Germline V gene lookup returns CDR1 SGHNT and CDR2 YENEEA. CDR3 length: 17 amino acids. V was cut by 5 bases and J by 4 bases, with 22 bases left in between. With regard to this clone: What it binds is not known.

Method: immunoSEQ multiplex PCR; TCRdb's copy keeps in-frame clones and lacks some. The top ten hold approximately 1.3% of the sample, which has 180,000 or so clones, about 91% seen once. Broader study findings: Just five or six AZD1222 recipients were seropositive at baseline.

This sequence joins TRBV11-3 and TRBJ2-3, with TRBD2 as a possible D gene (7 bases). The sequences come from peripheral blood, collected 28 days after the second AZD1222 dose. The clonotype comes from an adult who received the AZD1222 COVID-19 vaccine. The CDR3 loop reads CASSDSQGRGAPDTQYF. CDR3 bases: TGTGCCAGCAGCGACAGCCAAGGGAGGGGGGCGCCAGATACGCAGTATTTT.